This T cell receptor (beta chain) was recovered during a study of shared clonotypes between healthy human individuals. Only in-frame clones appear in the TCRdb table, and some are missing; sequencing was by immunoSEQ multiplex PCR. Of 2 million to 2.5 million clones in the sample, around 95% were seen once. Trimming took 3 bases from V and 6 from J, leaving 11 bases between them. In germline, CDR1 is KGHSH, CDR2 LQKENI. The length of the CDR3 is 14 residues. This clone was picked up a small number of times. Its specificity is not known. Notes on the study in general: Naive CD4 clonotypes were shared across a handful of donors at about 5.3%.

This sequence originates from a man aged 18-30 years in good health. The chain couples TRBV18 to TRBJ2-2, with D possibly TRBD1 on 5 matching bases. The sequencing sample was made of naive CD4+ T cells sorted from blood. Subset described: CD45RA+ positively selected. The DNA for the CDR3 is TGTGCCAGCTCACCCCCAGGGATGGCCGGGGAGCTGTTTTTT. Its protein is CASSPPGMAGELFF.